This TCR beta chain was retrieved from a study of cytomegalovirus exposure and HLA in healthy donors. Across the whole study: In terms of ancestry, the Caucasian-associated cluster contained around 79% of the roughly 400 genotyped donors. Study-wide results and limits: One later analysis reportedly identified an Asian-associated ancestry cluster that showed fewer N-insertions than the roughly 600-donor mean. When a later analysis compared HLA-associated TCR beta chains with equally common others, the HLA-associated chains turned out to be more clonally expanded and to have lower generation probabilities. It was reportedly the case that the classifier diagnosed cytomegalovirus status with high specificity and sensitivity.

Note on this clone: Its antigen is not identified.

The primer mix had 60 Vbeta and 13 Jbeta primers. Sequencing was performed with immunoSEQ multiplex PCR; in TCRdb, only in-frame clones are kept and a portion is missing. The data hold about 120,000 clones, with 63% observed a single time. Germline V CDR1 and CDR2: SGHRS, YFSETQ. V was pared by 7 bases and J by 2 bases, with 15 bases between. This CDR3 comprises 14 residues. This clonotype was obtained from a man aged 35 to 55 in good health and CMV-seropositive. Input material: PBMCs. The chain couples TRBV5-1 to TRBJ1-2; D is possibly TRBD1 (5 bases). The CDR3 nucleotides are TGCGCCAGCGGATCAGGGATTGGCAACTATGGCTACACCTTC. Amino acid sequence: CASGSGIGNYGYTF. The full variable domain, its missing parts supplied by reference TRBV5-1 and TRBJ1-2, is KAGVTQTPRYLIKTRGQQVTLSCSPISGHRSVSWYQQTPGQGLQFLFEYFSETQRNKGNFPGRFSGRQFSNSRSEMNVSTLELGDSALYLCASGSGIGNYGYTFGSGTRLTVV.